What follows are 31 T cell receptor beta chains derived from one specimen sequenced in a study of human T cells and chemical hapten exposure. Sample time point: pre-sensitization, week 0. Treatment reported: therapeutic diphenylcyclopropenone sensitization with weekly scalp DPC. TCRdb passed the RACE reads through MiXCR, listing each CDR3 protein once. The sample has 280,000 or so distinct CDR3 sequences, almost 8% seen once. The sample here was whole blood, taken in connection with sensitization to the hapten diphenylcyclopropenone (DPC). Source of these receptors: a man aged 18 to 30 with alopecia areata. Some clones in this sample may be carry-over from other donors' samples.

This clonotype was seen a few times. J is TRBJ1-1 and V is TRBV12-3 or TRBV12-4; D is unresolved. CDR3 length: 12 residues. The V end lost 0 bases, the J end lost 10 bases, and 9 bases lay between the germline ends. The CDR3 protein is CASSLARTSAFF. The CDR3 coding sequence is TGTGCCAGCAGTTTAGCCCGGACGTCAGCTTTCTTT.

This clonotype was recorded a few times. This chain joins TRBV6-5 and TRBJ1-6; 7 bases agree with TRBD1. The CDR3 contains 14 residues. Germline V CDR1 and CDR2: MNHEY, SVGAGI. Unmatched junction bases numbered 4, after V lost 4 bases and J lost 7 bases. In DNA form, the CDR3 reads TGTGCCAGCAGTTTCGACAGGGAAAATTCACCCCTCCACTTT. It codes for CASSFDRENSPLHF.

The chain uses TRBV5-1 and TRBJ1-3, with 9 bases matching TRBD1. CDR1 and CDR2 from the germline V gene are SGHRS and YFSETQ. CDR3 length equals 15 residues. The ends lost 2 bases at V and 4 bases at J; junction bases unmatched: 4. CDR3 region: CASSFGTGSGNTIYF. The CDR3 bases are TGCGCCAGCAGCTTCGGGACAGGGTCAGGAAACACCATATATTTT.

The J gene is TRBJ2-1, the V gene TRBV5-1; possibly TRBD2 for D (5 bases). CDR1 is SGHRS, CDR2 YFSETQ, per germline. The ends were cut back, 2 bases at V and 3 bases at J, with 6 bases in the middle. This CDR3 is built from 13 residues. The CDR3 DNA reads TGCGCCAGCAGCTTTACTAGCTACAATGAGCAGTTCTTC. Translation: CASSFTSYNEQFF.

The chain has TRBV12-3 or TRBV12-4 and TRBJ2-7; D remains ambiguous. This CDR3 region has 13 residues. Trimming cost V 0 bases and J 6 bases, with 9 bases left between them. The CDR3, as DNA: TGTGCCAGCAGTTTAGCGATAAGGAGCGAGCAGTACGTC. It specifies CASSLAIRSEQYV.

The V and J genes are TRBV29-1 and TRBJ2-7; 9 bases agree with TRBD1. Germline V gene sequence: CDR1 SQVTM, CDR2 ANQGSEA. This CDR3 comprises 14 residues. Trimming at V came to 2 bases and at J to 2 bases, leaving 4 bases not matched to a gene. CDR3 sequence (DNA): TGCAGCGTTGAACAAACAGGGGGCCCCTACGAGCAGTACTTC. Translation gives CSVEQTGGPYEQYF.

This clonotype has more than one count but fewer than ten. The V call is TRBV4-1, the J call TRBJ2-7; D is ambiguous. This CDR3 has 11 residues. Looked up from germline, CDR1 is MGHRA and CDR2 is YSYEKL. The germline V and J ends were trimmed by 3 bases and 7 bases, with 7 bases remaining between them. The CDR3 sequence: CASSQTREQYF. Here the CDR3 DNA reads TGCGCCAGCAGCCAGACTCGTGAGCAGTACTTC.

This clonotype was seen many times. This chain connects TRBV4-3 to TRBJ1-3; no clear D. The V and J ends lost 0 bases and 3 bases respectively, with 9 bases between them. Germline assignment: CDR1 LGHNA and CDR2 YSLEER. CDR3 size: 15 residues. The CDR3 DNA is TGCGCCAGCAGCCAAGATTATAACTTTGGAAACACCATATATTTT. Translation: CASSQDYNFGNTIYF.

The chain's CDR3 is CASKGETGRNYEQYF. For the CDR3, the DNA is TGTGCCAGCAAAGGGGAGACAGGGAGGAACTACGAGCAGTACTTC. V is TRBV6-2 or TRBV6-3 and J is TRBJ2-7; D is perhaps TRBD1 (7 bases). Trimming stripped 7 bases from V and 3 bases from J, with 19 bases between. This CDR3 has 15 residues. CDR1 is MNHEY, CDR2 SVGEGT, per germline.

The chain employs TRBV12-3 or TRBV12-4 and TRBJ2-1; 9 nucleotides agree with TRBD2. This CDR3 is built from 14 residues. After removal of 11 bases from V and 11 bases from J, the junction contained 16 bases not matched to a gene. The CDR3 region has the DNA TGTGCCTCAATTGGCGGGGGGGCCCAGCTGAAGCAGTTCTTC. It codes for CASIGGGAQLKQFF.

This clonotype has more than one count but fewer than ten. The gene calls are TRBV28 and TRBJ2-1, with 13 bases identical to TRBD2. The CDR3 has 16 residues. Germline CDR1 MDHEN, CDR2 SYDVKM. V trimming: 2 bases; J trimming: 7 bases; junction bases outside the gene matches: 5. Here the CDR3 DNA reads TGTGCCAGCAGTTTACCATCGGGACTAGCGGGAAATGAGCAGTTCTTC. This codes for CASSLPSGLAGNEQFF.

A few counts support this clonotype. The chain carries TRBV12-3 or TRBV12-4 and TRBJ1-1, with 7 bases fitting TRBD1. The V gene end was trimmed by 8 bases and the J gene end by 5 bases; junction bases not matched to a gene: 11. The CDR3 sequence is 14 residues long. The CDR3 is CASGETGRGTEAFF. DNA for the CDR3: TGTGCCAGCGGAGAGACAGGGCGGGGTACTGAAGCTTTCTTT.

The rearrangement joins TRBV7-9 to TRBJ2-7, with 8 nucleotides matching TRBD2. The junction had 3 bases not matched to a gene; V was cut back by 4 bases and J by 4 bases. The CDR3 has 13 amino acids. Per the germline V gene, CDR1 is SEHNR and CDR2 is FQNEAQ (reference sequence). In DNA form, the CDR3 reads TGTGCCAGCAGCTCGGGGGGGTTATACGAGCAGTACTTC. Translated, it gives CASSSGGLYEQYF. Full variable domain (missing parts from reference TRBV7-9 and TRBJ2-7): DTGVSQNPRHKITKRGQNVTFRCDPISEHNRLYWYRQTLGQGPEFLTYFQNEAQLEKSRLLSDRFSAERPKGSFSTLEIQRTEQGDSAMYLCASSSGGLYEQYFGPGTRLTVT.

In this sample, this clonotype turned up a few times. CDR3 protein: CASSQEFNYGYTF. The DNA for the CDR3 is TGTGCCAGCAGCCAGGAATTTAACTATGGCTACACCTTC. The gene calls are TRBV4-2 and TRBJ1-2; D not certain. CDR1 is LGHNA, CDR2 YNFKEQ, per germline. Trimming pared 3 bases from V and 1 base from J, leaving 6 bases between. The CDR3 contains 13 residues.

This clonotype was found a few times. The chain links TRBV3-1 to TRBJ2-1; D is tentatively TRBD1 or TRBD2 (5 bases each). V shed 4 bases and J shed 8 bases, with 18 bases lying between them. The CDR3 loop spans 15 amino acids. Germline V CDR1 and CDR2: LGHDT, YNNKEL (reference sequence). CDR3 amino acids: CASSLAGTPEDEQFF. CDR3 nucleotides: TGTGCCAGCAGCCTTGCCGGGACGCCCGAAGATGAGCAGTTCTTC.

This clonotype was counted only a few times. The chain uses TRBV3-1 and TRBJ1-5; no definite D call. The CDR3 spans 16 residues. Per the germline V gene, CDR1 is LGHDT and CDR2 is YNNKEL (reference sequence). V was clipped by 4 bases and J by 0 bases, with 13 bases between them. The CDR3 is CASSPSRTHSNQPQHF. CDR3 DNA sequence: TGTGCCAGCAGCCCAAGTAGAACCCATAGCAATCAGCCCCAGCATTTT.

This clonotype was counted many times. V usage is TRBV25-1 and J usage is TRBJ2-3; TRBD1 might be the D (5 bases). From germline, CDR1 is MGHDK and CDR2 SYGVNS. Trimming pared 1 base from V and 3 bases from J, leaving 5 bases between. CDR3 size: 13 residues. The CDR3 coding sequence is TGTGCCAGCAGTGAATCAGGGACAGATACGCAGTATTTT. Amino acids: CASSESGTDTQYF.

This clonotype occurred a few times. The chain carries TRBV29-1 and TRBJ2-7; 7 bases match TRBD1. Germline loops: CDR1 SQVTM, CDR2 ANQGSEA. J lost 4 bases, V lost 6 bases, and 6 bases had no gene match. The CDR3 extends over 12 amino acids. The DNA for the CDR3 is TGCAGCGTGTTACAGGGGTTGTACGAGCAGTACTTC. Residues: CSVLQGLYEQYF.

This clonotype was seen more than once but under ten times. V gene TRBV10-3 combines with J gene TRBJ1-3; the D is unclear. The V end lost 0 bases, the J end lost 0 bases, and 12 bases lay between the germline ends. The germline V gene has CDR1 ENHRY and CDR2 SYGVKD. The CDR3 has 17 amino acids. CDR3 bases: TGTGCCATCAGTGAGTCTATACAGCCCGTCTCTGGAAACACCATATATTTT. Amino acids: CAISESIQPVSGNTIYF.

V usage is TRBV6-6 and J usage is TRBJ2-2, with 7 bases lining up with TRBD1. The germline V gene encodes CDR1 MNHNY and CDR2 SVGAGI (reference sequence). This CDR3 spans 15 amino acids. Trimming cost V 6 bases and J 0 bases; bases outside gene matches: 4. CDR3 nucleotide sequence: TGTGCCAGCAGCCTGGGACAGTCGAACACCGGGGAGCTGTTTTTT. Protein sequence: CASSLGQSNTGELFF.

The chain links TRBV4-3 to TRBJ2-1, with TRBD1 identical over 9 bases. This CDR3 has 13 amino acids. Trimming at V came to 4 bases and at J to 8 bases, leaving 3 bases not matched to a gene. Germline V gene sequence: CDR1 LGHNA, CDR2 YSLEER. Here the CDR3 DNA reads TGCGCCAGCAGCCTTACAGGGGGCGATGAGCAGTTCTTC. Encoded protein: CASSLTGGDEQFF.

This clonotype was picked up many times. The chain employs TRBV20-1 and TRBJ2-3, with D possibly TRBD2 on 5 matching bases. The CDR3 totals 12 residues. V lost 5 bases and J lost 0, with 6 bases in between. Germline-derived CDR1 and CDR2 are DFQATT and SNEGSKA (reference sequence). This CDR3 is CSARTSTDTQYF. CDR3 DNA: TGCAGTGCTCGGACTAGCACAGATACGCAGTATTTT.

This clonotype appeared many times. This chain links TRBV14 with TRBJ2-5; D gene ambiguous. The V gene's germline CDR1 is SGHDN and CDR2 FVKESK. CDR3 size: 12 residues. Deletions cut 1 base from V and 4 bases from J, with 4 bases between. CDR3 region: CASSQGAETQYF. The CDR3 nucleotides are TGTGCCAGCAGCCAAGGTGCAGAGACCCAGTACTTC.

This clonotype was detected many times. The chain carries TRBV20-1 and TRBJ2-2; D is unresolved. The CDR3 has 13 amino acids. Trimming shortened V by 3 bases and J by 1 base, and 6 bases separated the two germline ends. CDR1 is DFQATT, CDR2 SNEGSKA, per germline (reference sequence). This chain's CDR3 is CSASRVNTGELFF. The DNA of the CDR3 is TGCAGTGCTAGTCGGGTGAACACCGGGGAGCTGTTTTTT.

The chain links TRBV7-6 to TRBJ1-1; D ambiguous. V was pared by 5 bases and J by 5 bases, with 9 bases between. CDR3 length: 12 residues. CDR1 is SGHVS, CDR2 FNYEAQ, per germline. DNA for the CDR3: TGTGCCAGCAGCCAGAATCCGACTGAAGCTTTCTTT. This gives the protein CASSQNPTEAFF. Full variable domain (remainder filled in from reference TRBV7-6 and TRBJ1-1): GAGVSQSPRYKVTKRGQDVALRCDPISGHVSLYWYRQALGQGPEFLTYFNYEAQQDKSGLPNDRFSAERPEGSISTLTIQRTEQRDSAMYRCASSQNPTEAFFGQGTRLTVV.

This clonotype came up many times. The V and J genes are TRBV20-1 and TRBJ2-1; 10 nucleotides line up with TRBD2. Germline loops: CDR1 DFQATT, CDR2 SNEGSKA (reference sequence). V lost 5 bases and J lost 4; bases outside the gene matches: 8. This CDR3 has 15 amino acids. CDR3 nucleotide sequence: TGCAGTGCTCCCCGGACTAGCGGTATTTACAATGAGCAGTTCTTC. It yields the protein CSAPRTSGIYNEQFF.

The chain carries TRBV11-2 and TRBJ1-2; 8 nucleotides agree with TRBD1. CDR3 size: 14 residues. Germline V gene sequence: CDR1 SGHAT, CDR2 FQNNGV. Trimming cost V 11 bases and J 0 bases; bases outside gene matches: 8. Here the CDR3 DNA reads TGTGCCGGGAGTACAGGGGGACCTAACTATGGCTACACCTTC. It codes for CAGSTGGPNYGYTF. The full variable domain, with the rest looked up from reference TRBV11-2 and TRBJ1-2, is EAGVAQSPRYKIIEKRQSVAFWCNPISGHATLYWYQQILGQGPKLLIQFQNNGVVDDSQLPKDRFSAERLKGVDSTLKIQPAKLEDSAVYLCAGSTGGPNYGYTFGSGTRLTVV.

The table lists this clonotype with a few counts. The rearrangement links TRBV9 to TRBJ1-5; TRBD1 aligns across 7 bases. V gave up 6 bases and J gave up 3 bases; unmatched junction bases: 6. CDR1 is SGDLS and CDR2 is YYNGEE in the germline V gene. This CDR3 has 14 residues. The CDR3 region has the DNA TGTGCCAGCAACCCCACAGGGGTCAATCAGCCCCAGCATTTT. It encodes CASNPTGVNQPQHF.

This clonotype was seen at least ten times. The genes are TRBV20-1 and TRBJ1-6; 7 bases align to TRBD1. Trimming removed 2 bases from V and 9 bases from J; junction bases left unmatched: 7. The CDR3 has 14 residues. CDR1 and CDR2 (germline): DFQATT, SNEGSKA (reference sequence). CDR3 amino acids: CSARPGQVFSPLHF. The CDR3 bases are TGCAGTGCTAGACCTGGACAGGTCTTTTCACCCCTCCACTTT.

The table lists this clonotype with a few counts. This sequence joins TRBV6-5 and TRBJ1-2; a weak D match, TRBD1 (6 bases). This CDR3 is 15 amino acids long. Germline V CDR1 and CDR2: MNHEY, SVGAGI. V was pared by 5 bases and J by 6 bases, with 19 bases between. Written as DNA, the CDR3 is TGTGCCAGCAGTCCCACCGGGGCAGGGGATAATGGCTACACCTTC. This translates into CASSPTGAGDNGYTF.

The chain joins TRBV20-1 to TRBJ1-5; D not resolved. Germline values: CDR1 DFQATT, CDR2 SNEGSKA (reference sequence). Deletions cut 5 bases from V and 5 bases from J, with 4 bases between. The CDR3 loop spans 10 amino acids. CDR3 bases: TGCAGTGCTCTACATCAGCCCCAGCATTTT. Amino acids: CSALHQPQHF.